One sample yielded the 27 T cell receptor beta chains listed below, sequenced in a study of shared clonotypes between healthy human individuals. Produced via immunoSEQ multiplex PCR; TCRdb's table is partial and in-frame only. The data contain roughly 1 million clones, about three quarters of them singletons. The sample comprised memory CD4+ T cells sorted from blood. Subset indicated: CD45RA-negative fraction. These receptors all stem from a man younger than 35 in good health.

This chain joins TRBV7-3 and TRBJ2-7; 10 positions agree with TRBD1. The CDR3 extends over 16 amino acids. Germline CDR1 and CDR2: SGHTA and FQGTGA. The J segment lost 6 bases and the V segment lost 2 bases, leaving 10 bases of the junction unmatched. The CDR3 DNA is TGTGCCAGCAGCTTACTTCGAGGACAGGGGGTCCCCGAGCAGTACTTC. Encoded protein: CASSLLRGQGVPEQYF.

The rearrangement joins TRBV6-6 to TRBJ2-2; 11 nucleotides match TRBD2. The V segment lost 7 bases and the J segment 2 bases; nucleotides outside the gene matches: 6. The CDR3 contains 16 residues. CDR1 is MNHNY and CDR2 is SVGAGI in the germline V gene (reference sequence). The CDR3 loop is CASKKTSGTNTGELFF. The CDR3 DNA sequence: TGTGCCAGCAAGAAGACTAGCGGGACTAACACCGGGGAGCTGTTTTTT.

The rearrangement joins TRBV5-4 to TRBJ2-7, with D maybe TRBD2 (5 bases). The CDR3 extends over 14 amino acids. Trimming took off 0 bases at V and 6 bases at J, with 13 bases between the two ends. Per the germline V gene, CDR1 is SGHNT and CDR2 is YYREEE (reference sequence). DNA for the CDR3: TGTGCCAGCAGCTTGGAGGGAACTAGGCGCGAGCAGTACTTC. Its translation is CASSLEGTRREQYF.

The CDR3 DNA reads as TGTGCCAGCAGCAAAGTTGGATATACTAATGAAAAACTGTTTTTT. Translating it yields CASSKVGYTNEKLFF. This sequence joins TRBV21-1 and TRBJ1-4. TRBV21-1 is a pseudogene. The CDR3 covers 15 residues.

The CDR3 DNA sequence: TGTGCCAGCTCACCACTAGCGGACAGCTACGAGCAGTACTTC. Translation: CASSPLADSYEQYF. The rearrangement joins TRBV18 to TRBJ2-7; either TRBD1 or TRBD2 may supply D (6 bases each). The CDR3 extends over 14 amino acids. Trimming removed 1 base at V and 3 bases at J, with 10 bases between. Germline V CDR1 and CDR2: KGHSH, LQKENI.

The J gene is TRBJ2-5, the V gene TRBV28, with TRBD2 matching 12 bases. Germline values: CDR1 MDHEN, CDR2 SYDVKM. V shed 7 bases, J shed 5 bases, and the junction held 11 bases outside the gene matches. CDR3 size: 16 residues. DNA of the CDR3: TGTGCCAGCACAGAACCGACTAGCGGGAGTATCGAGACCCAGTACTTC. It specifies CASTEPTSGSIETQYF.

The chain carries TRBV4-2 and TRBJ2-7, with D tentatively TRBD2 (7 bases). This CDR3 region has 14 residues. The germline V and J ends were trimmed by 1 base and 6 bases, with 13 bases remaining between them. From germline, CDR1 is LGHNA and CDR2 YNFKEQ. The CDR3 DNA sequence: TGTGCCAGCAGCCAAGTGGGGGGGGCTTTCGAGCAGTACTTC. Translation gives CASSQVGGAFEQYF.

The chain uses TRBV28 and TRBJ2-7; D is perhaps TRBD1 (6 bases). V lost 5 bases to trimming and J lost 0 bases, with 14 bases between them. The germline V gene encodes CDR1 MDHEN and CDR2 SYDVKM. This CDR3 is 15 amino acids long. CDR3 in amino acids: CASSPEGQNSYEQYF. The CDR3, as DNA: TGTGCCAGCAGTCCGGAAGGACAGAACTCCTACGAGCAGTACTTC.

The chain recombines TRBV18 with TRBJ1-4; 7 positions match TRBD1. Germline lookup yields CDR1 KGHSH and CDR2 LQKENI. The ends lost 2 bases at V and 7 bases at J; junction bases unmatched: 7. This CDR3 spans 15 amino acids. The CDR3 bases are TGTGCCAGCTCACCAGACAGGGTTAAGGGTGAAAAACTGTTTTTT. Translation gives CASSPDRVKGEKLFF.

The chain uses TRBV27 and TRBJ2-3; 16 bases are a match to TRBD2. V trimming: 5 bases; J trimming: 5 bases; junction bases outside the gene matches: 16. This CDR3 contains 20 residues. CDR1 MNHEY and CDR2 SMNVEV come from the germline V gene (reference sequence). The CDR3 region has the DNA TGTGCCAGCAGTCAAGCGCCGGGACTAGCGGGGGGGCCCCGTCAAGATACGCAGTATTTT. It codes for CASSQAPGLAGGPRQDTQYF.

This clone was observed a handful of times. The chain has TRBV2 and TRBJ2-7, with 12 nucleotides matching TRBD1. The CDR3 spans 14 residues. Trimming at V came to 8 bases and at J to 5 bases, leaving 7 bases not matched to a gene. CDR1 SNHLY and CDR2 FYNNEI come from the germline V gene. The CDR3 is CASGGTGGRNEQYF. In DNA, the CDR3 is TGTGCCAGCGGGGGGACAGGGGGCCGGAACGAGCAGTACTTC.

DNA for the CDR3: TGTGCCAGCAGTCTTGGGGTTACCTACAATGAGCAGTTCTTC. Encoded protein: CASSLGVTYNEQFF. This chain connects TRBV6-1 to TRBJ2-1; no definite D call. CDR1 and CDR2 from the germline V gene are MNHNS and SASEGT. Trimming left V 5 bases short and J 2 bases short, with 10 bases between. The CDR3 covers 14 residues.

As for this clone: A read error may explain this, as a much larger clone is one base away. The same CDR3 also results from other DNA sequences found in this sample. The genes are TRBV5-6 and TRBJ1-2; a weak D match, TRBD1 (5 bases). In germline, CDR1 is SGHDT, CDR2 YYEEEE. Trimming cost V 3 bases and J 1 base, with 7 bases left between them. This CDR3 contains 13 residues. The CDR3 region is CASSSDSNYGYTF. CDR3 nucleotide sequence: TGTGCCAGCAGCTCAGACAGTAACTATGGCTACACCTTC.

This clone has a handful of counts. The rearrangement uses TRBV9 and TRBJ2-5, with a possible D match to TRBD2 (6 bases). V lost 3 bases and J lost 7, with 10 bases in between. Germline V CDR1 and CDR2: SGDLS, YYNGEE. This CDR3 region has 12 residues. Here the CDR3 reads CASSASGGTQYF. In DNA, the CDR3 is TGTGCCAGCAGCGCGTCCGGGGGGACCCAGTACTTC.

This chain links TRBV10-3 with TRBJ1-3, with unresolved D. Germline loops: CDR1 ENHRY, CDR2 SYGVKD. The CDR3 is 15 residues long. V was pared by 3 bases and J by 4 bases, with 13 bases between. DNA of the CDR3: TGTGCCATCAGTGAACGGGGAACGGGCGGAAACACCATATATTTT. Translating gives CAISERGTGGNTIYF.

The genes are TRBV5-4 and TRBJ2-3; D gene unclear. The germline V gene has CDR1 SGHNT and CDR2 YYREEE (reference sequence). The CDR3 totals 14 residues. V lost 6 bases to trimming and J lost 0 bases, with 11 bases between them. CDR3 coding DNA: TGTGCCAGCACCGGTGGCCCTAGCACAGATACGCAGTATTTT. Its protein is CASTGGPSTDTQYF.

This clone has a single count. V gene TRBV7-2 combines with J gene TRBJ1-1, with a weak D call TRBD1 (6 bases). The germline V and J ends were trimmed by 1 base and 10 bases, with 19 bases remaining between them. The CDR3 extends over 15 amino acids. CDR1 and CDR2 from the germline V gene are SGHTA and FQGNSA. The CDR3 loop reads CASSLDGGGRLRAFF. The DNA of the CDR3 is TGTGCCAGCAGCTTAGATGGGGGCGGGAGGTTGCGAGCTTTCTTT.

About this clone: The same CDR3 arises from other DNA sequences in this sample as well. The chain joins TRBV10-3 to TRBJ2-2, with TRBD1 as a possible D gene (7 bases). This CDR3 is built from 15 residues. CDR1 and CDR2 (germline): ENHRY, SYGVKD. With 3 bases removed from V and 4 bases from J, the gap between germline ends came to 12 bases. Written as DNA, the CDR3 is TGTGCCATCAGTGACAGGGGGGCACCCACCGGGGAGCTGTTTTTT. The encoded protein is CAISDRGAPTGELFF.

The rearrangement links TRBV5-1 to TRBJ2-5; the D is unclear. CDR1 and CDR2 (germline): SGHRS, YFSETQ. This CDR3 is built from 13 residues. The V gene lost 4 bases and the J gene lost 4 bases, with 11 bases spanning the gap. The CDR3, as DNA: TGCGCCAGCAGCACAGACATTAGAGAGACCCAGTACTTC. Its translation is CASSTDIRETQYF. Variable domain in full (rest from reference TRBV5-1 and TRBJ2-5): KAGVTQTPRYLIKTRGQQVTLSCSPISGHRSVSWYQQTPGQGLQFLFEYFSETQRNKGNFPGRFSGRQFSNSRSEMNVSTLELGDSALYLCASSTDIRETQYFGPGTRLLVL.

The gene calls are TRBV12-5 and TRBJ2-3; D is undetermined. Trimming pared 2 bases from V and 3 bases from J, leaving 3 bases between. From germline, CDR1 is LGHNT and CDR2 FRNRAP. The CDR3 sequence is 12 residues long. The CDR3 is CASGLSTDTQYF. In DNA form, the CDR3 reads TGTGCTAGTGGTTTGAGTACAGATACGCAGTATTTT.

This chain uses TRBV5-1 with TRBJ2-3; either TRBD1 or TRBD2 may fit D (5 bases each). The CDR3 is 17 amino acids. V was cut by 3 bases and J by 6 bases, with 23 bases left in between. From germline, CDR1 is SGHRS and CDR2 YFSETQ. The chain's CDR3 is CASSWPQQEDTKDTQYF. For the CDR3, the DNA is TGCGCCAGCAGCTGGCCCCAGCAGGAGGACACCAAGGATACGCAGTATTTT. The full variable domain, rest sourced from reference TRBV5-1 and TRBJ2-3, is KAGVTQTPRYLIKTRGQQVTLSCSPISGHRSVSWYQQTPGQGLQFLFEYFSETQRNKGNFPGRFSGRQFSNSRSEMNVSTLELGDSALYLCASSWPQQEDTKDTQYFGPGTRLTVL.

The chain uses TRBV30 and TRBJ1-5; tentative D call: TRBD1 (5 bases). Germline assignment: CDR1 GTSNPN and CDR2 SVGIG (reference sequence). Trimming cost V 4 bases and J 7 bases, with 11 bases left between them. The CDR3 is 12 residues long. The CDR3 region is CAWNTGGQPQHF. CDR3 sequence (DNA): TGTGCCTGGAACACAGGCGGCCAGCCCCAGCATTTT.

Comment on this clone: This sample also contains other DNA sequences that code for the same CDR3. The chain joins TRBV18 to TRBJ2-5; either TRBD1 or TRBD2 may supply D (5 bases each). The germline CDR1 and CDR2 sequences are KGHSH and LQKENI. This CDR3 has 12 amino acids. Trimming left V 3 bases short and J 3 bases short, with 5 bases between. The CDR3 nucleotides are TGTGCCAGCTCACCGGGGGAAGAGACCCAGTACTTC. As protein: CASSPGEETQYF.

The chain carries TRBV4-3 and TRBJ2-4; D possibly uses TRBD1 or TRBD2 (6 bases each). Trimming removed 1 base at V and 1 base at J, with 20 bases between. The CDR3 sequence is 19 residues long. CDR1 and CDR2 from the germline V gene are LGHNA and YSLEER. The CDR3 reads CASSQGGNREEMAKNIQYF. The CDR3 region has the DNA TGCGCCAGCAGCCAAGGGGGAAACAGGGAGGAAATGGCCAAAAACATTCAGTACTTC.

The chain links TRBV11-2 to TRBJ2-5; D not certain. The CDR3 runs 14 residues. Germline CDR1 SGHAT, CDR2 FQNNGV. V was clipped by 3 bases and J by 2 bases, with 10 bases between them. CDR3 in amino acids: CASSFGSAQETQYF. The CDR3 nucleotides are TGTGCCAGCAGCTTTGGCAGCGCGCAAGAGACCCAGTACTTC. Looking up the rest from reference TRBV11-2 and TRBJ2-5 gives the full variable domain: EAGVAQSPRYKIIEKRQSVAFWCNPISGHATLYWYQQILGQGPKLLIQFQNNGVVDDSQLPKDRFSAERLKGVDSTLKIQPAKLEDSAVYLCASSFGSAQETQYFGPGTRLLVL.

The V gene is TRBV28, the J gene TRBJ1-2, with 8 bases lining up with TRBD1. The J segment lost 5 bases and the V segment lost 6 bases, leaving 11 bases of the junction unmatched. In germline, CDR1 is MDHEN, CDR2 SYDVKM. CDR3 length: 15 residues. DNA of the CDR3: TGTGCCAGCAGACCCCGGGACAGGAGGAGGTATGGCTACACCTTC. Residues: CASRPRDRRRYGYTF.

This rearrangement joins TRBV5-4 to TRBJ2-5; 11 nucleotides line up with TRBD1. Germline V gene data show CDR1 as SGHNT and CDR2 as YYREEE (reference sequence). The CDR3 is 14 residues long. The V and J ends lost 4 bases and 5 bases, in that order; junction bases with no gene match: 4. DNA for the CDR3: TGTGCCAGCAGCGGGGACAGGGGGTTGGAGACCCAGTACTTC. This encodes CASSGDRGLETQYF.